This TCR beta chain comes out of a study of blood T cell repertoires in COVID-19. Germline CDR1 reads GTSNPN; CDR2 reads SVGIG (reference sequence). With 2 bases clipped from V and 7 bases from J, the junction kept 7 bases outside the gene matches. The CDR3 has 13 amino acids. As handled by the study authors: Nucleated cell counts were estimated from reference gene primer amplification. Generated by immunoSEQ multiplex PCR, the TCRdb table keeps only in-frame clones and is missing some. V and J calls plus clone size are reproduced from that table; the DNA served to infer D and trimming. There are roughly 330,000 clones in the sample; around 90% occur only once, and approximately 5% lies in the top ten.

The V gene is TRBV30, the J gene TRBJ2-7; 8 bases fit TRBD2. Sequencing was carried out using PBMCs or T cells enriched from blood (not recorded which). This receptor was obtained from a woman aged 25 to 45 who had recovered from COVID-19. CDR3 region: CAWSPGGLGEQYF. In DNA, the CDR3 is TGTGCCTGGAGTCCGGGGGGGCTCGGGGAGCAGTACTTC.